This T cell receptor beta chain was obtained from a study of CD8 T cells in Susac syndrome. With random hexamers, reverse transcription was performed on about 0.5 to 1 ug of RNA. TCRdb fed the immunoSEQ multiplex PCR reads into MiXCR, producing one record per CDR3 protein. The sample has under 200,000 distinct CDR3 sequences; 95% are singletons. TCR beta sequencing was performed on blood CD8+ and CD4+ T cells. A word on this clonotype: Its antigen is currently unknown.

The study, taken as a whole, reports: It was acknowledged in the study that its TCR sequencing and HLA analysis involved a relatively small number of individuals.

V was pared by 5 bases and J by 3 bases, with 4 bases of the junction left unmatched. Looked up from germline, CDR1 is LGHDT and CDR2 is YNNKEL (reference sequence). The CDR3 consists of 14 residues. The sample taken for sequencing was CD4+ T cells from PBMCs. The gene calls are TRBV3-1 and TRBJ2-3; the match to TRBD1 covers 8 bases. This receptor was obtained from a human donor in good health. The CDR3 loop reads CASSSRGRTDTQYF. The CDR3 region has the DNA TGTGCCAGCAGCTCCAGGGGGCGGACAGATACGCAGTATTTT.